This T cell receptor (beta chain) was profiled in a study of shared T cell receptors in the human thymus. Produced via immunoSEQ multiplex PCR; TCRdb's table is partial and in-frame only. The table shows hundreds of thousands of clones, with approximately 87% occurring only once. Germline-derived CDR1 and CDR2 are LNHDA and SQIVND (reference sequence). V lost 4 bases, J lost 6 bases, and 3 bases stayed unmatched. The CDR3 is made up of 13 amino acids. The data were also submitted as part of a second study, on human thymus T cells.

V gene TRBV19 combines with J gene TRBJ2-7, with TRBD1 identical over 10 bases. The origin of this receptor is a boy under two years old with a congenital heart defect. Sequencing input: thymocytes. CDR3 sequence (DNA): TGTGCCAGTAGTACCCGGACAGGGGGCGAGCAGTACTTC. Residues: CASSTRTGGEQYF.